This T cell receptor beta chain is drawn from a study of CD8 T cells in ankylosing spondylitis. Regarding the study as a whole: In ankylosing spondylitis patients, matched synovial fluid reportedly showed significant enrichment of disease-linked clones. Clones that were linked to disease were CD8+ and were relatively rare in peripheral blood.

This clonotype was observed a few times. What it binds is not known. With 6 bases clipped from V and 2 bases from J, the junction kept 5 bases outside the gene matches. The CDR3 has 14 residues. Germline values: CDR1 SGHVS, CDR2 FQNEAQ. The TCR beta libraries were generated through quantitative 5'-RACE incorporating molecular barcodes. MiXCR was run by TCRdb on the 5' RACE reads, yielding one entry per CDR3 protein. The data show about 260,000 distinct CDR3 sequences, 15% to 20% seen once. What was sequenced was blood, either unsorted or a sorted T cell fraction (not recorded which). The sequence was collected from a male donor with ankylosing spondylitis or in good health (not recorded which). This chain joins TRBV7-8 and TRBJ2-7, with TRBD2 identical over 9 bases. The CDR3 DNA follows: TGTGCCAGCAGTTTCAAGCGGGGGGCCTACGAGCAGTACGTC. Translating it yields CASSFKRGAYEQYV.